The TCR beta chain under discussion was sequenced for a study of cytomegalovirus exposure and HLA in healthy donors. Looking at the study overall: Out of about 190 million T cells, an earlier analysis found more than 95 million unique TCR beta sequences in total.

The study ran its PCR with 60 Vbeta and 13 Jbeta primers. The assay was immunoSEQ multiplex PCR, and TCRdb's table has in-frame clones only and misses some. The sample has some 150,000 clones, about 80% seen once. Worth noting for this clone: No antigen is known for it.

Study outcomes and limitations: A later analysis linked a missense DCLRE1C variant to TCR beta V- and J-gene trimming. Previously analyzed data showed that most TCR beta V segments were productive at a frequency of about 87% or about 30%. 87-base-pair reads could not separate some V segments, including TRBV6-2 and TRBV6-3.

CDR3 size: 14 residues. Looked up from germline, CDR1 is GTSNPN and CDR2 is SVGIG (reference sequence). J lost 7 bases, V lost 3 bases, and 5 bases had no gene match. The sequenced sample was PBMCs. The TCR originated in a young man in good health and CMV-seropositive. The chain combines TRBV30 with TRBJ2-3; 12 positions agree with TRBD2. The CDR3 is CAWRLAGGPNTQYF. The CDR3 nucleotides read TGTGCCTGGAGACTAGCGGGGGGCCCAAATACGCAGTATTTT. Drawing the rest from reference TRBV30 and TRBJ2-3, the complete variable domain is SQTIHQWPATLVQPVGSPLSLECTVEGTSNPNLYWYRQAAGRGLQLLFYSVGIGQISSEVPQNLSASRPQDRQFILSSKKLLLSDSGFYLCAWRLAGGPNTQYFGPGTRLTVL.